Listed below are T cell receptor beta chains from one sample, sequenced in a study of PD-1 blockade in classical Hodgkin lymphoma. Clones were read by immunoSEQ multiplex PCR, and TCRdb kept only the in-frame ones, dropping some. This table has 12,000 to 15,000 clones, 86% appearing once. The source was peripheral blood mononuclear cells (PBMCs), collected at baseline. The receptor set was obtained from a human donor with classical Hodgkin lymphoma. CDR3s include the opening cysteine and the closing phenylalanine or tryptophan. D genes are given only for firm matches. Expanded clones get a size class; other rows say once, few or many, or leave the size out.

J: TRBJ2-5
size: .
V: TRBV7-7
D: .
CDR3: CASSLELQGETQYF
DNA: TGTGCCAGCAGCTTAGAACTTCAGGGAGAGACCCAGTACTTC

J: TRBJ2-1
size: .
V: TRBV9
D: .
CDR3: CASSVGVGSYNEQFF
DNA: TGTGCCAGCAGCGTAGGGGTCGGGAGTTACAATGAGCAGTTCTTC

J: TRBJ2-7
size: .
V: TRBV30
D: .
CDR3: CAWSHRYEQYF
DNA: TGTGCCTGGAGTCATAGGTACGAGCAGTACTTC

J: TRBJ1-5
size: .
V: TRBV11-1
D: .
CDR3: CASSLRGGQNQPQHF
DNA: TGTGCCAGCAGCTTACGGGGGGGCCAGAATCAGCCCCAGCATTTT

J: TRBJ2-1
size: few
V: TRBV19
D: TRBD1
CDR3: CASSKSTGVNEQFF
DNA: TGTGCCAGTAGTAAATCGACAGGGGTCAATGAGCAGTTCTTC

J: TRBJ1-2
size: .
V: TRBV30
D: .
CDR3: CAWNGIRYGYTF
DNA: TGTGCCTGGAACGGGATACGCTATGGCTACACCTTC

J: TRBJ2-3
size: .
V: TRBV2
D: .
CDR3: CAGGTVGTDTQYF
DNA: TGTGCCGGAGGGACAGTCGGGACAGATACGCAGTATTTT

J: TRBJ2-2
size: .
V: TRBV5-3
D: .
CDR3: CARSLATGNVEGGGTNTGELFF
DNA: TGTGCCAGAAGCTTGGCCACGGGGAACGTGGAAGGGGGAGGGACGAACACCGGGGAGCTGTTTTTT

J: TRBJ1-4
size: .
V: TRBV7-9
D: TRBD1
CDR3: CASSPGTGVGEKLFF
DNA: TGTGCCAGCAGCCCCGGGACAGGGGTTGGTGAAAAACTGTTTTTT

J: TRBJ2-4
size: .
V: TRBV19
D: TRBD1
CDR3: CASSKPPDRGNIAKNIQYF
DNA: TGTGCCAGTAGTAAACCTCCGGACAGGGGCAATATAGCCAAAAACATTCAGTACTTC

J: TRBJ1-1
size: .
V: TRBV28
D: .
CDR3: CASSLPAWGNTEAFF
DNA: TGTGCCAGCAGTTTACCGGCGTGGGGAAACACTGAAGCTTTCTTT

J: TRBJ2-5
size: .
V: TRBV5-1
D: TRBD1
CDR3: CASSPGQVSAEETQYF
DNA: TGCGCCAGCAGCCCCGGACAGGTTTCGGCGGAAGAGACCCAGTACTTC

J: TRBJ2-1
size: once
V: TRBV20-1
D: .
CDR3: CSAPWVNEQFF
DNA: TGCAGTGCCCCCTGGGTCAATGAGCAGTTCTTC

J: TRBJ2-6
size: .
V: TRBV2
D: .
CDR3: CATSDLSGANVLTF
DNA: TGTGCCACTTCGGACCTCTCTGGGGCCAACGTCCTGACTTTC

J: TRBJ1-6
size: .
V: TRBV27
D: TRBD1
CDR3: CASSFLRDRGPSSYNSPLHF
DNA: TGTGCCAGCAGTTTCCTCCGGGACAGGGGTCCTAGCTCCTATAATTCACCCCTCCACTTT

J: TRBJ2-7
size: once
V: TRBV9
D: TRBD1
CDR3: CASSPGGPYEQYF
DNA: TGTGCCAGCAGCCCAGGGGGCCCCTACGAGCAGTACTTC

J: TRBJ1-6
size: .
V: TRBV18
D: .
CDR3: CASSPGPGDSPLHF
DNA: TGTGCCAGCTCACCTGGGCCAGGAGATTCACCCCTCCACTTT

J: TRBJ2-1
size: .
V: TRBV18
D: TRBD2
CDR3: CASSPLSGLAGVYNEQFF
DNA: TGTGCCAGCTCCCCGCTATCGGGACTAGCGGGAGTCTACAATGAGCAGTTCTTC

J: TRBJ1-2
size: .
V: TRBV28
D: TRBD1
CDR3: CASSSPGGTVILGSYGYTF
DNA: TGTGCCAGCAGTTCCCCGGGGGGGACAGTTATTCTAGGGAGCTATGGCTACACCTTC

J: TRBJ1-2
size: .
V: TRBV19
D: TRBD1
CDR3: CASSLGGTLGYGYTF
DNA: TGTGCCAGTAGTCTAGGGGGCACGCTTGGCTATGGCTACACCTTC

J: TRBJ2-2
size: .
V: TRBV11-2
D: .
CDR3: CASSSGGGGELFF
DNA: TGTGCCAGCAGCTCCGGAGGTGGCGGGGAGCTGTTTTTT

J: TRBJ1-1
size: .
V: TRBV6-5
D: .
CDR3: CASKGQMNTEAFF
DNA: TGTGCCAGCAAAGGACAGATGAACACTGAAGCTTTCTTT